This T cell receptor (beta chain) was sequenced for a study of cytomegalovirus exposure and HLA in healthy donors. Trimming took 4 bases from V and 7 from J, leaving 12 bases between them. Germline V gene sequence: CDR1 MGHDK, CDR2 SYGVNS. The CDR3 is 13 amino acids. The PCR was carried out with 60 Vbeta primers and 13 Jbeta primers. The protocol was immunoSEQ multiplex PCR, while the TCRdb copy is restricted to in-frame clones and leaves out a portion. The sample lists 68,000 or so clones, roughly 75% seen once, with roughly 4% in the top ten. The chain employs TRBV25-1 and TRBJ2-3; the D gene is possibly TRBD2 (6 bases). This clonotype originated in a woman between 25 and 40 years old in good health and CMV-seronegative. Sequenced: PBMCs. The CDR3: CASSAGGTNTQYF. CDR3 nucleotide sequence: TGTGCCAGCAGTGCGGGCGGGACGAATACGCAGTATTTT.